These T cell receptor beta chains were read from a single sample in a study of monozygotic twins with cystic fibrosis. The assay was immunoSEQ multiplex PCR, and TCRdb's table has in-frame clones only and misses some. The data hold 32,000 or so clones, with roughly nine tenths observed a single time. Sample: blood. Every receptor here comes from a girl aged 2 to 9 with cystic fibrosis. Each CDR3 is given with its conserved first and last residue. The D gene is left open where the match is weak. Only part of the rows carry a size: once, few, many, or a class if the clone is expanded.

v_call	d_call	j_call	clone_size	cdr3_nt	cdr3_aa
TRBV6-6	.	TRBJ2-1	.	TGTGCCAGCAGCGCTGGGAACGAGCAGTTCTTC	CASSAGNEQFF
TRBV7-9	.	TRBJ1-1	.	TGTGCCAGCAGCCCCGGAGCCACTGAAGCTTTCTTT	CASSPGATEAFF
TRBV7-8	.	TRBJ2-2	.	TGTGCCAGCATTTCGGGGGCGCGGTTTGGGGAGCTGTTTTTT	CASISGARFGELFF
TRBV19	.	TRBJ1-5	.	TGTGCCAGTAGTAGGTCATGGGGGTACAGTCAGCCCCAGCATTTT	CASSRSWGYSQPQHF
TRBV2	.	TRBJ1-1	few	TGTGCCAGCACAAGACAGAAAAGGAACACTGAAGCTTTCTTT	CASTRQKRNTEAFF
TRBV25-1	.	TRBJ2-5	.	TGTGCCAGCAGTACCCAAGAGACCCAGTACTTC	CASSTQETQYF
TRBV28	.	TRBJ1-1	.	TGTGCCAGCAGTCCCGGACGTCTTGAAGCTTTCTTT	CASSPGRLEAFF
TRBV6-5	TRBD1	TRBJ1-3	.	TGTGCCAGCAGCACAGGGGGCGATCCTGGAAACACCATATATTTT	CASSTGGDPGNTIYF
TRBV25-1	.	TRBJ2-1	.	TGTGCCAGCAGTCCCAGCGGCCCCCACAATGAGCAGTTCTTC	CASSPSGPHNEQFF
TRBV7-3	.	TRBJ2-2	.	TGTGCCAGCAGCCCCCGAAGCAGGGGCGGGATCACGCTGAACACCGGGGAGCTGTTTTTT	CASSPRSRGGITLNTGELFF
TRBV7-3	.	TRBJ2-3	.	TGTGCCAGCAGCCCGGGACATTCGACAGATACGCAGTATTTT	CASSPGHSTDTQYF
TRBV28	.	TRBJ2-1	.	TGTGCCAGCAGTTTATGGTCACTCGATGAGCAGTTCTTC	CASSLWSLDEQFF
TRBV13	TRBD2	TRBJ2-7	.	TGTGCCAGCAGCTTATGGGGACTAGCGGGGAATTACGAGCAGTACTTC	CASSLWGLAGNYEQYF
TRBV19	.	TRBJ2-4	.	TGTGCCAGTAGTGACCGCACCCATTACTCTGGCAAAAACATTCAGTACTTC	CASSDRTHYSGKNIQYF
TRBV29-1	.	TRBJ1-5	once	TGCAGCGCCCAGCGGGGTAGCAATCAGCCCCAGCATTTT	CSAQRGSNQPQHF